The clone carrying this T cell receptor (beta chain) showed up just once. This sample is drawn from a study of blood T cell repertoires in COVID-19. Study background: Acute and convalescent COVID-19 samples came from the United States, Italy and Spain. Nucleic acid was either cDNA or gDNA, and it came from T cells, B-cell-depleted T cells, or PBMCs.

Original processing methods: Amplifying reference gene primers gave estimates of nucleated cell counts. TCRdb's copy holds only in-frame clones and misses some; the assay was immunoSEQ multiplex PCR. That table furnishes V, J and clone size, whereas the DNA furnished D and trimming. Of approximately 100,000 clones in the sample, approximately 84% were seen once. With 0 bases clipped from V and 6 bases from J, the junction kept 3 bases outside the gene matches. This CDR3 contains 15 residues. CDR1 SGHTA and CDR2 FQGNSA come from the germline V gene. Material: peripheral blood. The receptor was derived from a man aged 65 to 79 with acute or convalescent COVID-19. The chain has TRBV7-2 and TRBJ2-1; 9 bases are shared with TRBD1. CDR3 DNA: TGTGCCAGCAGCTTAGCGAGGACAGGGGCCAATGAGCAGTTCTTC. This gives the protein CASSLARTGANEQFF.